Following are 23 T cell receptor beta chains from one sample sequenced in a study of early T cells in non-severe SARS-CoV-2 infection. TCRdb processed the 5' RACE reads anew with MiXCR; each CDR3 protein has one entry. Of about 25,000 distinct CDR3 sequences listed, 4.5% to 7% are singletons. The material sequenced was whole blood. Receptors originate from an adult who was a healthcare worker with PCR-confirmed SARS-CoV-2 infection or an uninfected control (not recorded which).

This clonotype was observed many times. V usage is TRBV7-9 and J usage is TRBJ1-1; 11 bases align to TRBD1. The germline V gene has CDR1 SEHNR and CDR2 FQNEAQ (reference sequence). The CDR3 consists of 16 residues. Trimming removed 5 bases from V and 7 bases from J; junction bases left unmatched: 12. The chain's CDR3 is CASSPYSSGQGGEAFF. DNA for the CDR3: TGTGCCAGCAGCCCCTATTCTTCGGGACAGGGGGGTGAAGCTTTCTTT.

This clonotype was counted at least ten times. The chain joins TRBV6-5 to TRBJ1-6, with D unclear. The CDR3 spans 12 residues. Looked up from germline, CDR1 is MNHEY and CDR2 is SVGAGI. Trimming pared 2 bases from V and 8 bases from J, leaving 4 bases between. The CDR3 bases are TGTGCCAGCAGTTACCGGGATTCACCCCTCCACTTT. Its translation is CASSYRDSPLHF.

Many counts were recorded for this clonotype. The V call is TRBV10-1, the J call TRBJ2-3; a weak D match, TRBD1 (7 bases). Germline V CDR1 and CDR2: WNHNN, SYGVQD (reference sequence). CDR3 size: 14 residues. The V end was cut by 7 bases, the J end by 2 bases, with 13 bases between. CDR3 residues: CASTGGQITDTQYF. The CDR3 nucleotides read TGCGCCAGCACCGGGGGACAGATCACAGATACGCAGTATTTT.

The chain uses TRBV4-1 and TRBJ2-7, with 8 nucleotides matching TRBD2. Trimming took 0 bases from V and 0 from J; bases not matched to a gene: 7. The germline CDR1 and CDR2 sequences are MGHRA and YSYEKL. The CDR3 loop spans 17 amino acids. The CDR3 nucleotides read TGCGCCAGCAGCCAAGATCGGAGGACTAGCAGCTCCTACGAGCAGTACTTC. It translates to CASSQDRRTSSSYEQYF.

This clonotype appeared many times. The V and J genes are TRBV7-6 and TRBJ1-3; tentative D call: TRBD1 (5 bases). The germline CDR1 and CDR2 sequences are SGHVS and FNYEAQ. Trimming took off 4 bases at V and 0 bases at J, with 19 bases between the two ends. The length of the CDR3 is 18 residues. CDR3 sequence (DNA): TGTGCCAGCAGCTCCCTCGAGAGCGGGGCCTTCTCTGGAAACACCATATATTTT. Translating gives CASSSLESGAFSGNTIYF. The complete variable domain, with remaining parts taken from reference TRBV7-6 and TRBJ1-3, reads GAGVSQSPRYKVTKRGQDVALRCDPISGHVSLYWYRQALGQGPEFLTYFNYEAQQDKSGLPNDRFSAERPEGSISTLTIQRTEQRDSAMYRCASSSLESGAFSGNTIYFGEGSWLTVV.

This clonotype came up many times. The chain recombines TRBV29-1 with TRBJ2-2; 7 bases align to TRBD2. This CDR3 comprises 14 residues. Germline assignment: CDR1 SQVTM and CDR2 ANQGSEA. V lost 6 bases to trimming and J lost 6 bases; unmatched junction nucleotides: 10. The CDR3 reads CSVRVRGRAGELFF. CDR3 coding DNA: TGCAGCGTCCGTGTCCGGGGGAGGGCCGGGGAGCTGTTTTTT.

This clonotype has a count of ten or more. The J gene is TRBJ2-3, the V gene TRBV5-1, with no clear D. Trimming shortened V by 1 base and J by 4 bases, and 4 bases separated the two germline ends. CDR3 length: 12 residues. From germline, CDR1 is SGHRS and CDR2 YFSETQ. DNA for the CDR3: TGCGCCAGCAGCTTGCCGGCAGATACGCAGTATTTT. It specifies CASSLPADTQYF.

This clonotype was seen many times. The rearrangement joins TRBV25-1 to TRBJ1-2, with TRBD1 matching 8 bases. CDR1 is MGHDK, CDR2 SYGVNS, per germline. V was clipped by 4 bases and J by 4 bases; unmatched bases: 5. The CDR3 runs 14 residues. CDR3 nucleotide sequence: TGTGCCAGCAGTGGACAGGGGAGAGGCTATGGCTACACCTTC. Encoded protein: CASSGQGRGYGYTF.

Ten or more counts support this clonotype. CDR3 sequence reads: CASSLVILGADTGELFF. The CDR3 DNA sequence: TGTGCCAGCAGCTTGGTAATCTTGGGGGCGGACACCGGGGAGCTGTTTTTT. This chain joins TRBV5-5 and TRBJ2-2; TRBD1 is a possible D gene (6 bases). CDR3 length: 17 amino acids. V was shortened by 0 bases and J by 3 bases, with 15 bases between the two germline ends. Germline assignment: CDR1 SGHKS and CDR2 YYEKEE (reference sequence).

This clonotype was detected many times. The chain is built from TRBV11-2 and TRBJ2-5; 7 bases line up with TRBD1. V gave up 5 bases and J gave up 2 bases; unmatched junction bases: 8. Germline CDR1 SGHAT, CDR2 FQNNGV. The CDR3 consists of 15 residues. CDR3 sequence: CASSGRNRGQETQYF. Written as DNA, the CDR3 is TGTGCCAGCAGCGGGCGGAACAGGGGACAAGAGACCCAGTACTTC.

This clonotype was found many times. The chain employs TRBV7-8 and TRBJ2-2; D possibly corresponds to TRBD2 (6 bases). The CDR3 consists of 18 residues. Deletions cut 0 bases from V and 7 bases from J, with 21 bases between. The germline V gene has CDR1 SGHVS and CDR2 FQNEAQ. CDR3 loop: CASSLAVWGDRAVGELFF. DNA for the CDR3: TGTGCCAGCAGCTTAGCAGTTTGGGGGGACCGCGCCGTCGGGGAGCTGTTTTTT.

This clonotype was counted many times. The gene calls are TRBV3-1 and TRBJ1-2; D is possibly TRBD1 (6 bases). From germline, CDR1 is LGHDT and CDR2 YNNKEL (reference sequence). The CDR3 sequence is 17 residues long. Trimming shortened V by 3 bases and J by 4 bases, and 21 bases separated the two germline ends. The CDR3: CASSQFPGHANIYGYTF. Here the CDR3 DNA reads TGTGCCAGCAGCCAGTTCCCGGGACATGCTAACATCTATGGCTACACCTTC. Full variable domain (outside the CDR3, taken from reference TRBV3-1 and TRBJ1-2): DTAVSQTPKYLVTQMGNDKSIKCEQNLGHDTMYWYKQDSKKFLKIMFSYNNKELIINETVPNRFSPKSPDKAHLNLHINSLELGDSAVYFCASSQFPGHANIYGYTFGSGTRLTVV.

This clonotype was counted at least ten times. The chain carries TRBV4-2 and TRBJ2-1, with 8 bases matching TRBD2. The CDR3 covers 17 residues. With 0 bases clipped from V and 4 bases from J, the junction kept 8 bases outside the gene matches. Looked up from germline, CDR1 is LGHNA and CDR2 is YNFKEQ. As DNA, the CDR3 is TGTGCCAGCAGCCAAGATGGGGCGGGGGGCGGTTACAATGAGCAGTTCTTC. This codes for CASSQDGAGGGYNEQFF.

This sequence joins TRBV5-1 and TRBJ1-1; possible D gene TRBD1, 5 bases. The CDR3 contains 15 residues. From germline, CDR1 is SGHRS and CDR2 YFSETQ. V was trimmed by 1 base and J by 1 base, leaving 11 bases between them. CDR3 region: CASSLNQGPNTEAFF. DNA for the CDR3: TGCGCCAGCAGCTTGAATCAGGGCCCGAACACTGAAGCTTTCTTT.

This clonotype was seen repeatedly, ten times or more. The chain links TRBV5-6 to TRBJ1-1; D gene uncertain. The V gene lost 4 bases and the J gene lost 0 bases, with 7 bases spanning the gap. The CDR3 extends over 13 amino acids. The germline V gene has CDR1 SGHDT and CDR2 YYEEEE. The DNA of the CDR3 is TGTGCCAGCAGCATGGATATGAACACTGAAGCTTTCTTT. Translated: CASSMDMNTEAFF.

This clonotype was counted ten times or more. V usage is TRBV28 and J usage is TRBJ2-7; the match to TRBD1 covers 8 bases. V gave up 6 bases and J gave up 2 bases; unmatched junction bases: 3. Germline V CDR1 and CDR2: MDHEN, SYDVKM. The CDR3 is made up of 13 amino acids. CDR3 bases: TGTGCCAGCAGAACAGGGGGGCCCTACGAGCAGTACTTC. It encodes CASRTGGPYEQYF.

This clonotype showed up just a few times. This chain joins TRBV14 and TRBJ2-6; D may be TRBD2 (6 bases). Trimming left V 0 bases short and J 0 bases short, with 12 bases between. This CDR3 is built from 18 residues. Germline assignment: CDR1 SGHDN and CDR2 FVKESK. The CDR3 DNA sequence: TGTGCCAGCAGCCAAGACAAGGGACTGACCTCTGGGGCCAACGTCCTGACTTTC. Its protein is CASSQDKGLTSGANVLTF.

In its sample, this clonotype was seen a few times. The genes are TRBV7-2 and TRBJ2-1; tentative D call: TRBD2 (6 bases). The length of the CDR3 is 13 residues. Germline CDR1 is SGHTA and CDR2 is FQGNSA. V was clipped by 8 bases and J by 4 bases, with 12 bases between them. The CDR3 sequence: CASATSFYNEQFF. The CDR3 coding sequence is TGTGCCAGCGCCACTAGCTTTTACAATGAGCAGTTCTTC.

This clonotype turned up a few times. V gene TRBV7-9 combines with J gene TRBJ1-1; D is uncertain. There are 16 residues in the CDR3. Germline CDR1 SEHNR, CDR2 FQNEAQ (reference sequence). V shed 2 bases and J shed 0 bases, with 13 bases lying between them. As DNA, the CDR3 is TGTGCCAGCAGCTTATTGCTCCCGGGCCTGAACACTGAAGCTTTCTTT. The encoded protein is CASSLLLPGLNTEAFF.

This clonotype was seen repeatedly, ten times or more. The genes are TRBV18 and TRBJ1-3; D unresolved. V was shortened by 5 bases and J by 4 bases, with 3 bases between the two germline ends. The length of the CDR3 is 11 residues. CDR1 and CDR2 (germline): KGHSH, LQKENI. The DNA of the CDR3 is TGTGCCAGCTCAAGCGGAAACACCATATATTTT. Translating it yields CASSSGNTIYF.

This clonotype is labeled medium-sized. The chain couples TRBV15 to TRBJ1-5; no clear D gene. CDR1 is LNHNV and CDR2 is YYDKDF in the germline V gene (reference sequence). This CDR3 contains 15 residues. The V and J ends lost 3 bases and 0 bases respectively, with 9 bases between them. This CDR3 reads CATSSAEGSNQPQHF. The CDR3 coding sequence is TGTGCCACCAGCAGCGCAGAGGGTAGCAATCAGCCCCAGCATTTT.

This clonotype turned up a few times. The rearrangement links TRBV10-3 to TRBJ2-3; D possibly corresponds to TRBD1 (6 bases). Looked up from germline, CDR1 is ENHRY and CDR2 is SYGVKD. CDR3 length: 12 residues. Trimming removed 10 bases at V and 1 base at J, with 9 bases between. CDR3 bases: TGTGCCACCAAGGGGGGCACAGATACGCAGTATTTT. Its translation is CATKGGTDTQYF.

This clonotype was observed many times. This chain uses TRBV24-1 with TRBJ2-2, with D tentatively TRBD2 (5 bases). Germline CDR1 is KGHDR and CDR2 is SFDVKD. The CDR3 totals 15 residues. Deletions cut 4 bases from V and 6 bases from J, with 14 bases between. This chain's CDR3 is CATSDPALRAGELFF. DNA of the CDR3: TGTGCCACCAGTGACCCGGCATTGAGGGCCGGGGAGCTGTTTTTT.